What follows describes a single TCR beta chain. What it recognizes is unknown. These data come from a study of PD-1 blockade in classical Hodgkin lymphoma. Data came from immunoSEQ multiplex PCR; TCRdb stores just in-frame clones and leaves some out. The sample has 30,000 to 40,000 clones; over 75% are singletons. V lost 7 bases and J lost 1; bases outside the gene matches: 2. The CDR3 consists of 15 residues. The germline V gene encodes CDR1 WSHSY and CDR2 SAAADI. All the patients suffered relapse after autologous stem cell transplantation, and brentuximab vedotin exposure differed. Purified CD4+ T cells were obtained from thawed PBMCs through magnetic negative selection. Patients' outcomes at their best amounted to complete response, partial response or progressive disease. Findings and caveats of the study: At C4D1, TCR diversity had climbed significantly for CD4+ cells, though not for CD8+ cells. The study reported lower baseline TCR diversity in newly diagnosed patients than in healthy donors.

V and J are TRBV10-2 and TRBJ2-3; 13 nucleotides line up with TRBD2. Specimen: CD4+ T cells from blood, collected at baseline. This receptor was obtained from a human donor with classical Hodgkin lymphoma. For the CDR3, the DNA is TGCGCCAGCACTGGACTAGCGGGGGGCACAGATACGCAGTATTTT. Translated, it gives CASTGLAGGTDTQYF.